This entry lists 32 T cell receptor beta chains sequenced from one sample in a study of CXCR3-negative and CXCR3-positive naive CD8 T cells (dated 2019 in TCRdb). The instrument given in TCRdb is NextSeq 550. The Human TCR Profiling Kit (MiLaboratory) was used to make UMI-labeled 5' RACE TRB cDNA libraries. TCRdb reprocessed the sequencing reads and holds a single record per CDR3 protein sequence, with no DNA. This sample's table has entries for over 100,000 distinct CDR3 sequences. The ten top clones hold approximately 0.29% of the sample. Sequencing was done on a sample of naive CXCR3- CD8+ T cells from blood. The sample's cell subset or site label, decoded: CD45RO-CCR7+CD27+CD95- naive CD8+ T cells lacking CXCR3 (TNR3-). The source is a human donor in good health. Some clones in this sample may be carry-over from other donors' samples.

The V call is TRBV29-1, the J call TRBJ2-1. CDR3 size: 11 residues. Per the germline V gene, CDR1 is SQVTM and CDR2 is ANQGSEA. This CDR3 reads CSVPIFNEQFF.

The chain joins TRBV12-3 or TRBV12-4 to TRBJ2-1. The CDR3 has 15 amino acids. The CDR3 sequence is CVSCVGLSSYNEQFF.

The V call is TRBV29-1, the J call TRBJ2-1; TCRdb selects TRBD1, and the lack of DNA leaves this call unchecked. Germline assignment: CDR1 SQVTM and CDR2 ANQGSEA. The CDR3 loop spans 19 amino acids. CDR3 sequence: CSVEWLRGLTYASYNEQFF.

The chain links TRBV28 to TRBJ1-5; with no DNA, the TCRdb D assignment of TRBD1 cannot be verified. This CDR3 has 14 residues. The germline V gene has CDR1 MDHEN and CDR2 SYDVKM. The CDR3 sequence is CASSSTGGRQPQHF.

The chain combines TRBV5-1 with TRBJ1-5. This CDR3 contains 18 residues. Germline loops: CDR1 SGHRS, CDR2 YFSETQ. The CDR3 sequence: CASSLADRQKLSNQPQHF.

The chain carries TRBV14 and TRBJ2-7. The CDR3 is 15 residues long. In germline, CDR1 is SGHDN, CDR2 FVKESK. This chain's CDR3 is CASSQGYGVAYEQYF.

V is TRBV29-1 and J is TRBJ1-1; no DNA is available, so the TRBD1 call from TCRdb remains unchecked. Germline lookup yields CDR1 SQVTM and CDR2 ANQGSEA. This CDR3 region has 14 residues. The CDR3 reads CSVENRGQNTEAFF. Combining the CDR3 with reference TRBV29-1 and TRBJ1-1 gives the whole variable domain SAVISQKPSRDICQRGTSLTIQCQVDSQVTMMFWYRQQPGQSLTLIATANQGSEATYESGFVIDKFPISRPNLTFSTLTVSNMSPEDSSIYLCSVENRGQNTEAFFGQGTRLTVV.

The rearrangement uses TRBV29-1 and TRBJ2-7; TCRdb's D call of TRBD2 is untestable without DNA. The CDR3 extends over 13 amino acids. Germline V CDR1 and CDR2: SQVTM, ANQGSEA. The CDR3 spells CSVSSGGDYEQYF.

The chain is built from TRBV28 and TRBJ2-3; the TCRdb D gene call, TRBD1, has no DNA to confirm it. Per germline, CDR1 MDHEN and CDR2 SYDVKM. The CDR3 is 15 amino acids. The CDR3 spells CASSPGQGDTDTQYF.

The chain has TRBV4-3 and TRBJ1-2; TCRdb selects TRBD1, and the lack of DNA leaves this call unchecked. The CDR3 runs 14 residues. CDR1 is LGHNA and CDR2 is YSLEER in the germline V gene. The CDR3 protein is CASSPGQFLGGYTF.

V and J are TRBV7-8 and TRBJ2-3. Germline CDR1 reads SGHVS; CDR2 reads FQNEAQ. This CDR3 has 16 residues. The CDR3: CASSLAGQLSTDTQYF.

This chain links TRBV7-9 with TRBJ2-5; TCRdb proposes TRBD1, but this gene call is untestable without DNA. CDR1 and CDR2 from the germline V gene are SEHNR and FQNEAQ (reference sequence). CDR3 size: 17 residues. The CDR3 loop is CASSPQSPGSAGETQYF. The full variable domain, its missing parts supplied by reference TRBV7-9 and TRBJ2-5, is DTGVSQNPRHKITKRGQNVTFRCDPISEHNRLYWYRQTLGQGPEFLTYFQNEAQLEKSRLLSDRFSAERPKGSFSTLEIQRTEQGDSAMYLCASSPQSPGSAGETQYFGPGTRLLVL.

This chain joins TRBV6-2 or TRBV6-3 and TRBJ1-5. Germline V lookup: CDR1 MNHEY, CDR2 SVGEGT. The CDR3 runs 14 residues. CDR3: CASSYFGVRQPQHF.

The J gene is TRBJ1-1, the V gene TRBV29-1. The CDR3 has 11 residues. CDR1 and CDR2 (germline): SQVTM, ANQGSEA. CDR3 sequence reads: CSVGLAENAFF.

This rearrangement joins TRBV11-2 to TRBJ2-2; there is no DNA to check the TCRdb D call of TRBD2. Germline V gene sequence: CDR1 SGHAT, CDR2 FQNNGV. The CDR3 has 14 amino acids. The chain's CDR3 is CASSFAGGAGELFF.

The chain employs TRBV5-1 and TRBJ1-4; the D call from TCRdb, TRBD1, cannot be confirmed without DNA. This CDR3 comprises 14 residues. Germline assignment: CDR1 SGHRS and CDR2 YFSETQ. The chain's CDR3 is CASSSGQNNEKLFF.

The chain joins TRBV28 to TRBJ2-1. Germline V gives CDR1 MDHEN, CDR2 SYDVKM. The CDR3 spans 14 residues. The CDR3 loop is CASSLAVPPAEQFF.

This sequence joins TRBV6-5 and TRBJ1-2; TCRdb outputs TRBD1, but without DNA this stays unchecked. The CDR3 is 15 amino acids. CDR1 and CDR2 (germline): MNHEY, SVGAGI. The CDR3: CASSPTGTGAYGYTF.

This chain uses TRBV29-1 with TRBJ2-7; without DNA, the TCRdb call of TRBD1 cannot be checked. The V gene's germline CDR1 is SQVTM and CDR2 ANQGSEA. The CDR3 contains 12 residues. CDR3: CSAGTGYYEQYF.

The chain uses TRBV4-2 and TRBJ2-7; the TCRdb call, TRBD2, lacks DNA for checking. There are 18 residues in the CDR3. Germline CDR1 LGHNA, CDR2 YNFKEQ. CDR3: CASSQADGTSGVNYEQYF.

The genes are TRBV12-3 or TRBV12-4 and TRBJ2-7; TCRdb's D gene call, TRBD1, goes unchecked for lack of DNA. The CDR3 spans 14 residues. CDR3 sequence: CASSVGGSGTGPYF.

The V gene is TRBV7-8, the J gene TRBJ1-5. The CDR3 is 15 residues long. Germline V lookup: CDR1 SGHVS, CDR2 FQNEAQ. CDR3 loop: CASSFYPGTNQPQHF.

The J gene is TRBJ2-2, the V gene TRBV29-1. Germline CDR1 and CDR2: SQVTM and ANQGSEA. The CDR3 consists of 12 residues. CDR3 loop: CSVAGPTGELFF.

The chain has TRBV11-2 and TRBJ2-5; absent DNA, TCRdb's TRBD2 call cannot be checked. The CDR3 spans 16 residues. The germline CDR1 and CDR2 sequences are SGHAT and FQNNGV. The CDR3 here is CASSLKAVAGGETQYF. Drawing the rest from reference TRBV11-2 and TRBJ2-5, the complete variable domain is EAGVAQSPRYKIIEKRQSVAFWCNPISGHATLYWYQQILGQGPKLLIQFQNNGVVDDSQLPKDRFSAERLKGVDSTLKIQPAKLEDSAVYLCASSLKAVAGGETQYFGPGTRLLVL.

The V gene is TRBV6-2 or TRBV6-3, the J gene TRBJ2-3; TCRdb indicates TRBD2, and absent DNA this call remains unverified. CDR3 length: 18 amino acids. Looked up from germline, CDR1 is MNHEY and CDR2 is SVGEGT. The CDR3 region is CASSYGRLAGGFTDTQYF.

The rearrangement links TRBV13 to TRBJ2-1. Germline V CDR1 and CDR2: PRHDT, FYEKMQ (reference sequence). The CDR3 extends over 14 amino acids. CDR3 amino acids: CASSLRISYNEQFF.

This chain uses TRBV27 with TRBJ2-3; the D call of TRBD1 rests on TCRdb alone, since no DNA is present to check it. Germline V lookup: CDR1 MNHEY, CDR2 SMNVEV (reference sequence). The CDR3 spans 14 residues. CDR3 in amino acids: CASSLKGGKNTQYF.

The chain combines TRBV12-3 or TRBV12-4 with TRBJ2-6; TCRdb indicates TRBD2, and absent DNA this call remains unverified. This CDR3 is built from 19 residues. The CDR3 spells CASSPPMLAGHSGANVLTF.

J is TRBJ1-5 and V is TRBV19. The germline gives CDR1 LNHDA, CDR2 SQIVND (reference sequence). The CDR3 runs 13 residues. The CDR3 is CASSSPGLQPQHF.

The V and J genes are TRBV28 and TRBJ2-7; TCRdb gives TRBD2 as the D gene, but with no DNA this cannot be confirmed. The CDR3 consists of 18 residues. CDR1 is MDHEN, CDR2 SYDVKM, per germline. The CDR3 spells CASGRWSGGPTLSYEQYF.

The V gene is TRBV29-1, the J gene TRBJ1-2. Germline V gene sequence: CDR1 SQVTM, CDR2 ANQGSEA. The CDR3 sequence is 14 residues long. The CDR3 loop reads CSVEDLQGMNGYTF.

The chain combines TRBV7-4 with TRBJ2-1; the TCRdb call, TRBD2, lacks DNA for checking. The CDR3 consists of 16 residues. CDR1 and CDR2 (germline): SGHVT, SQSDAQ. CDR3 amino acids: CSSSALLAGGLSEQFF.